These T cell receptor beta chains were read from a single sample in a study of T cell responses to AZD1222 COVID-19 vaccine. Produced via immunoSEQ multiplex PCR; TCRdb's table is partial and in-frame only. Of around 150,000 clones detected, roughly nine tenths appear once; the ten largest clones hold more than 0.9%. The starting material was peripheral blood, obtained 28 days after the second AZD1222 dose. The receptor set was obtained from an adult who received the AZD1222 COVID-19 vaccine. CDR3s include the opening cysteine and the closing phenylalanine or tryptophan. The order of the fields is V gene, clone size, J gene, D gene, CDR3 protein, CDR3 DNA. A D gene is named only where the DNA matches it firmly. The size of a clone is reported for some rows only, either as once, few or many, or as a class for expanded clones.

v_gene: TRBV4-2
abundance: few
j_gene: TRBJ1-4
d_gene: NA
CDR3aa: CASSQSKGPLDGNEKLFF
CDR3nt: TGTGCCAGCAGCCAATCGAAGGGCCCTCTTGACGGTAATGAAAAACTGTTTTTT

v_gene: TRBV7-3
abundance: NA
j_gene: TRBJ1-1
d_gene: NA
CDR3aa: CASSPAPTMNTEAFF
CDR3nt: TGTGCCAGCAGCCCAGCCCCTACAATGAACACTGAAGCTTTCTTT

v_gene: TRBV6-5
abundance: NA
j_gene: TRBJ2-1
d_gene: NA
CDR3aa: CASSYSPGSYNEQFF
CDR3nt: TGTGCCAGCAGTTACTCGCCAGGCTCCTACAATGAGCAGTTCTTC

v_gene: TRBV7-9
abundance: NA
j_gene: TRBJ2-7
d_gene: NA
CDR3aa: CASSSDGGIHEQYF
CDR3nt: TGTGCCAGCAGCTCGGACGGGGGAATCCACGAGCAGTACTTC

v_gene: TRBV4-2
abundance: NA
j_gene: TRBJ2-1
d_gene: TRBD2
CDR3aa: CASSQDASSGWHNEQFF
CDR3nt: TGTGCCAGCAGCCAAGATGCATCTAGCGGGTGGCACAATGAGCAGTTCTTC

v_gene: TRBV3-1/TRBV3-2
abundance: NA
j_gene: TRBJ2-2
d_gene: NA
CDR3aa: CASSPKALNTGELFF
CDR3nt: TGTGCCAGCAGCCCAAAGGCCCTGAACACCGGGGAGCTGTTTTTT

v_gene: TRBV12-3/TRBV12-4
abundance: NA
j_gene: TRBJ1-2
d_gene: NA
CDR3aa: CASSLGNYGYTF
CDR3nt: TGTGCCAGCAGTTTAGGCAACTATGGCTACACCTTC

v_gene: TRBV28
abundance: NA
j_gene: TRBJ1-1
d_gene: NA
CDR3aa: CASMEGPSYTEAFF
CDR3nt: TGTGCCAGCATGGAGGGACCGTCTTACACTGAAGCTTTCTTT

v_gene: TRBV6-5
abundance: NA
j_gene: TRBJ2-2
d_gene: NA
CDR3aa: CASSYRLYTGELFF
CDR3nt: TGTGCCAGCAGTTACCGACTGTACACCGGGGAGCTGTTTTTT

v_gene: TRBV6-2/TRBV6-3
abundance: NA
j_gene: TRBJ1-5
d_gene: NA
CDR3aa: CASSPVGSVPQHF
CDR3nt: TGTGCCAGCAGTCCGGTGGGTAGTGTGCCCCAGCATTTT

v_gene: TRBV10-3
abundance: once
j_gene: TRBJ1-2
d_gene: NA
CDR3aa: CAISESPGASGYTF
CDR3nt: TGTGCCATCAGTGAGTCCCCCGGGGCGTCTGGCTACACCTTC

v_gene: TRBV11-2
abundance: NA
j_gene: TRBJ2-7
d_gene: TRBD1
CDR3aa: CASSLDRGPEQYF
CDR3nt: TGTGCCAGCAGCCTTGACAGGGGGCCCGAGCAGTACTTC

v_gene: TRBV9
abundance: NA
j_gene: TRBJ1-2
d_gene: NA
CDR3aa: CASSEWGAYGYTF
CDR3nt: TGTGCCAGCAGCGAATGGGGGGCCTATGGCTACACCTTC

v_gene: TRBV10-3
abundance: NA
j_gene: TRBJ2-1
d_gene: NA
CDR3aa: CAISGRESSYNEQFF
CDR3nt: TGTGCCATCAGCGGACGGGAAAGCTCCTACAATGAGCAGTTCTTC

v_gene: TRBV19
abundance: NA
j_gene: TRBJ2-1
d_gene: TRBD2
CDR3aa: CASRQTGTSGYNEQFF
CDR3nt: TGTGCCAGTAGGCAAACCGGGACTAGCGGCTACAATGAGCAGTTCTTC

v_gene: TRBV6-2/TRBV6-3
abundance: NA
j_gene: TRBJ1-2
d_gene: NA
CDR3aa: CASSRRQSGLYGYTF
CDR3nt: TGTGCCAGCAGTAGGAGACAGTCTGGTCTCTATGGCTACACCTTC

v_gene: TRBV15
abundance: NA
j_gene: TRBJ2-7
d_gene: NA
CDR3aa: CATSRRTGSYEQYF
CDR3nt: TGTGCCACCAGCAGACGAACGGGGAGCTACGAGCAGTACTTC

v_gene: TRBV18
abundance: NA
j_gene: TRBJ1-2
d_gene: NA
CDR3aa: CASSPGTTEGGYTF
CDR3nt: TGTGCCAGCTCACCCGGGACCACCGAGGGGGGCTACACCTTC

v_gene: TRBV6-2/TRBV6-3
abundance: once
j_gene: TRBJ2-7
d_gene: NA
CDR3aa: CASSYSSRVPMGEQYF
CDR3nt: TGTGCCAGCAGTTACTCGAGTCGGGTCCCTATGGGCGAGCAGTACTTC

v_gene: TRBV7-9
abundance: NA
j_gene: TRBJ1-2
d_gene: NA
CDR3aa: CASSLGVGQLGYTF
CDR3nt: TGTGCCAGCAGCTTAGGAGTGGGGCAGCTTGGCTACACCTTC

v_gene: TRBV9
abundance: NA
j_gene: TRBJ2-5
d_gene: TRBD1
CDR3aa: CASSAHRDRGREETQYF
CDR3nt: TGTGCCAGCAGCGCCCACCGGGACAGGGGGCGAGAAGAGACCCAGTACTTC

v_gene: TRBV9
abundance: NA
j_gene: TRBJ1-2
d_gene: TRBD1
CDR3aa: CASSVASTGARYGYTF
CDR3nt: TGTGCCAGCAGCGTAGCTAGCACAGGGGCCCGCTATGGCTACACCTTC

v_gene: TRBV4-1
abundance: NA
j_gene: TRBJ1-2
d_gene: TRBD1
CDR3aa: CASSQVRLDREGYGYTF
CDR3nt: TGCGCCAGCAGCCAGGTCAGGTTGGACAGGGAGGGCTATGGCTACACCTTC

v_gene: TRBV5-1
abundance: NA
j_gene: TRBJ1-2
d_gene: NA
CDR3aa: CASSPRSKGVWGIDYGYTF
CDR3nt: TGCGCCAGCAGCCCGAGAAGCAAAGGGGTCTGGGGGATTGACTATGGCTACACCTTC

v_gene: TRBV6-5
abundance: NA
j_gene: TRBJ1-3
d_gene: NA
CDR3aa: CASSYSSYSGNTIYF
CDR3nt: TGTGCCAGCAGTTACTCTTCGTACTCTGGAAACACCATATATTTT

v_gene: TRBV10-3
abundance: NA
j_gene: TRBJ2-7
d_gene: NA
CDR3aa: CAISESGRGYEQYF
CDR3nt: TGTGCCATCAGTGAGTCGGGGCGGGGCTACGAGCAGTACTTC

v_gene: TRBV6-2/TRBV6-3
abundance: NA
j_gene: TRBJ1-2
d_gene: NA
CDR3aa: CASSSRQNPPNYGYTF
CDR3nt: TGTGCCAGCAGTTCCCGACAGAACCCACCTAACTATGGCTACACCTTC

v_gene: TRBV13
abundance: NA
j_gene: TRBJ1-2
d_gene: NA
CDR3aa: CASSLVAGLYGYTF
CDR3nt: TGTGCCAGCAGCTTAGTGGCGGGACTCTATGGCTACACCTTC

v_gene: TRBV28
abundance: NA
j_gene: TRBJ1-1
d_gene: TRBD1
CDR3aa: CASSDDRGVGTEAFF
CDR3nt: TGTGCCAGCAGCGATGACAGGGGAGTCGGCACTGAAGCTTTCTTT

v_gene: TRBV7-9
abundance: NA
j_gene: TRBJ2-5
d_gene: TRBD1
CDR3aa: CASSLGQGKTQYF
CDR3nt: TGTGCCAGCAGCTTAGGACAGGGGAAGACCCAGTACTTC

v_gene: TRBV3-1/TRBV3-2
abundance: NA
j_gene: TRBJ2-1
d_gene: TRBD2
CDR3aa: CASSHRTSGPNEQFF
CDR3nt: TGTGCCAGCAGCCATAGAACTAGCGGTCCCAATGAGCAGTTCTTC

v_gene: TRBV19
abundance: NA
j_gene: TRBJ2-1
d_gene: NA
CDR3aa: CASSIPGRNPHNEQFF
CDR3nt: TGTGCCAGTAGCATACCGGGGAGGAACCCCCACAATGAGCAGTTCTTC

v_gene: TRBV12-5
abundance: few
j_gene: TRBJ2-1
d_gene: NA
CDR3aa: CASGSGLFSYNEQFF
CDR3nt: TGTGCTAGTGGTTCCGGTTTATTCTCCTACAATGAGCAGTTCTTC